This T cell receptor (beta chain) was found in a study of blood T cell repertoires in COVID-19. In germline, CDR1 is SGHRS, CDR2 YFSETQ. V was trimmed by 5 bases and J by 3 bases, leaving 20 bases between them. This CDR3 comprises 17 residues. Repertoires were generated with immunoSEQ multiplex PCR, while TCRdb's copy carries only in-frame clones and drops some. This sample carries tens of thousands of clones, 90% of them seen once, and the ten largest clones take 5.3%. Sequencing input: peripheral blood. The chain has TRBV5-1 and TRBJ2-2; a possible D gene is TRBD2 (6 bases). The clonotype comes from a man between 45 and 60 years old with acute or convalescent COVID-19. The CDR3 bases are TGCGCCAGCAGGGGGGGAATAACCGGCTTGGACACCGGGGAGCTGTTTTTT. Encoded protein: CASRGGITGLDTGELFF.